This record covers a single TCR beta chain. Its antigen is not identified. The read ends 3 residues shy of where the CDR3 ends; the end is completed using the germline J gene. Related graft donors supplied nonmyeloablative bone marrow transplants, and mixed chimerism was transient. Unstimulated regulatory T cells (CD4+CD25+CD127-), CD4+CD25- non-regulatory cells, CD4 and CD8 cells were FACS-sorted from thawed PBMCs. The CDR3 has 13 residues. Germline V gene sequence: CDR1 SGHDN, CDR2 FVKESK. Trimming stripped 3 bases from V and 5 bases from J, with 10 bases between. This entry comes from a study of Tregs in tolerant kidney transplant recipients. Study-level findings and limits: The small number of patients limits these findings pending further validation.

Sequencing was performed with immunoSEQ multiplex PCR; in TCRdb, only in-frame clones are kept and a portion is missing. The listing contains around 30,000 clones. This receptor was identified in a human patient who received a combined kidney and bone marrow transplant. These T cells may partly come from the graft donor. The J gene is TRBJ2-5, the V gene TRBV14; D may be TRBD1 (6 bases). The specimen comprised CD4+ T cells from blood (PBMCs), sampled 24 months after the transplant. The DNA read from the CDR3 is TGTGCCAGCAGCCAGCAGGGGTGGGAGACC. Translating gives CASSQQGWET. The entire CDR3 reads CASSQQGWETQYF. Full variable domain (outside the CDR3, taken from reference TRBV14 and TRBJ2-5): EAGVTQFPSHSVIEKGQTVTLRCDPISGHDNLYWYRRVMGKEIKFLLHFVKESKQDESGMPNNRFLAERTGGTYSTLKVQPAELEDSGVYFCASSQQGWETQYFGPGTRLLVL.